This TCR beta chain derives from a study of blood T cell repertoires in COVID-19. Assay used: immunoSEQ multiplex PCR; TCRdb lists only in-frame clones, some missing. The sample has 51,000 or so clones, about 85% seen once. The CDR3 covers 13 residues. The ends were cut back, 5 bases at V and 2 bases at J, with 9 bases in the middle. Germline-derived CDR1 and CDR2 are SGHAT and FQNNGV. This clone was picked up a small number of times. The rearrangement joins TRBV11-2 to TRBJ1-2; tentative D call: TRBD1 (6 bases). The sample comprised peripheral blood. The origin of this receptor is a man aged 65-85 years with active COVID-19. This CDR3 reads CASSPGQNYGYTF. CDR3 sequence (DNA): TGTGCCAGCAGCCCTGGACAGAACTATGGCTACACCTTC.